The 9 T cell receptor beta chains given below trace back to one sample, sequenced in a study of blood T cell repertoires in COVID-19. Sequencing used immunoSEQ multiplex PCR; TCRdb keeps in-frame clones, though not all of them. This sample has nearly 80,000 clones, with less than 90% found just once. Sequenced sample: peripheral blood. Every receptor here comes from a man in his fifties or sixties with active or convalescent COVID-19.

This chain links TRBV9 with TRBJ2-3; TRBD1 might be the D (5 bases). The CDR3 loop spans 13 amino acids. Trimming removed 4 bases at V and 6 bases at J, with 12 bases between. Germline loops: CDR1 SGDLS, CDR2 YYNGEE. CDR3 sequence: CASSSTGDDTQYF. For the CDR3, the DNA is TGTGCCAGCAGCTCCACAGGAGATGATACGCAGTATTTT.

This clone has a handful of counts. The chain links TRBV7-3 to TRBJ1-1; a possible D gene is TRBD1 (6 bases). This CDR3 comprises 14 residues. V dropped 5 bases and J dropped 4 bases, with 14 bases sitting between them. In germline, CDR1 is SGHTA, CDR2 FQGTGA. The CDR3 nucleotides are TGTGCCAGCAGCCTACAGGGCCGGAGCACTGAAGCTTTCTTT. Translation gives CASSLQGRSTEAFF.

V is TRBV6-1 and J is TRBJ1-6; 8 bases are shared with TRBD1. V gave up 3 bases and J gave up 7 bases; unmatched junction bases: 5. The CDR3 runs to 15 residues. Germline CDR1 is MNHNS and CDR2 is SASEGT. This CDR3 is CASSDTTGANSPLHF. The CDR3 DNA is TGTGCCAGCAGTGATACGACAGGGGCCAATTCACCCCTCCACTTT.

The V and J genes are TRBV2 and TRBJ1-3; 7 nucleotides match TRBD1. Germline CDR1 reads SNHLY; CDR2 reads FYNNEI. Losses at the gene ends were 6 bases for V and 0 bases for J; bases not matched to a gene: 5. CDR3 length: 15 residues. CDR3 amino acids: CASSEQGNSGNTIYF. CDR3 coding DNA: TGTGCCAGCAGCGAACAGGGGAACTCTGGAAACACCATATATTTT. The full variable domain, its missing parts supplied by reference TRBV2 and TRBJ1-3, is EPEVTQTPSHQVTQMGQEVILRCVPISNHLYFYWYRQILGQKVEFLVSFYNNEISEKSEIFDDQFSVERPDGSNFTLKIRSTKLEDSAMYFCASSEQGNSGNTIYFGEGSWLTVV.

Remarks on this clone: Other DNA sequences within the sample encode an identical CDR3. The chain employs TRBV7-2 and TRBJ2-5; a possible D gene is TRBD1 (5 bases). Trimming stripped 1 base from V and 5 bases from J, with 11 bases between. From germline, CDR1 is SGHTA and CDR2 FQGNSA. The CDR3 spans 14 residues. In nucleotides, the CDR3 is TGTGCCAGCAGCTTAGTAAGGGCAGGGGAGACCCAGTACTTC. Translation: CASSLVRAGETQYF.

The CDR3 protein is CASSPIRGANEQFF. The CDR3 coding sequence is TGTGCCAGCAGCCCGATTCGGGGGGCAAATGAGCAGTTCTTC. V gene TRBV9 combines with J gene TRBJ2-1, with D perhaps TRBD2 (7 bases). The V and J ends lost 4 bases and 7 bases respectively, with 15 bases between them. Germline CDR1 reads SGDLS; CDR2 reads YYNGEE. The CDR3 has 14 amino acids.

The V and J genes are TRBV9 and TRBJ2-2, with 8 nucleotides matching TRBD1. Germline lookup yields CDR1 SGDLS and CDR2 YYNGEE. With V trimmed by 4 bases and J by 1 base, 6 bases remained unmatched. The CDR3 consists of 16 residues. CDR3 residues: CASSLTGGQNTGELFF. The CDR3 DNA follows: TGTGCCAGCAGCCTCACAGGGGGTCAGAACACCGGGGAGCTGTTTTTT. Looking up the rest from reference TRBV9 and TRBJ2-2 gives the full variable domain: DSGVTQTPKHLITATGQRVTLRCSPRSGDLSVYWYQQSLDQGLQFLIQYYNGEERAKGNILERFSAQQFPDLHSELNLSSLELGDSALYFCASSLTGGQNTGELFFGEGSRLTVL.

The chain uses TRBV13 and TRBJ1-2, with D perhaps matching TRBD1 (6 bases). The V end was cut by 4 bases, the J end by 7 bases, with 22 bases between. The CDR3 consists of 16 residues. Germline CDR1 PRHDT, CDR2 FYEKMQ (reference sequence). The CDR3 loop reads CASSYTTGHSRGGYTF. CDR3 DNA sequence: TGTGCCAGCAGCTATACGACGGGACACTCGAGGGGTGGCTACACCTTC.

The chain employs TRBV7-8 and TRBJ2-5; unclear D gene. Trimming cost V 4 bases and J 7 bases, with 13 bases left between them. Germline CDR1 and CDR2: SGHVS and FQNEAQ. This CDR3 has 13 amino acids. CDR3 sequence: CASSSRRIGTQYF. The CDR3 region has the DNA TGTGCCAGCAGCTCCCGGAGAATCGGGACCCAGTACTTC.